The rows below give T cell receptor beta chains drawn from one sample of a study of cytomegalovirus exposure and HLA in healthy donors. Libraries were prepared by immunoSEQ multiplex PCR; TCRdb keeps only in-frame clonotypes and omits some of them. Among under 150,000 clones, 75% to 85% were seen once, and the ten largest hold roughly 1.2%. The sequenced sample consisted of PBMCs. The source of these receptors is a girl aged 2 to 9 in good health and CMV-seronegative. The CDR3 runs from the conserved cysteine through the conserved F or W. Each record gives: J gene, clone size, D gene, V gene, CDR3 protein, CDR3 DNA. A D gene is named only where the DNA matches it firmly. Clone size is stated in some rows and not others, as once, few, many or a class when expanded.

J: TRBJ2-1; size: once; D: NA; V: TRBV7-9; CDR3: CASSLTSSFDEQFF; DNA: TGTGCCAGCAGTCTTACTAGCAGTTTTGATGAGCAGTTCTTC
J: TRBJ2-2; size: NA; D: NA; V: TRBV9; CDR3: CASSADTGELFF; DNA: TGTGCCAGCAGCGCGGACACCGGGGAGCTGTTTTTT
J: TRBJ2-7; size: NA; D: NA; V: TRBV6-7; CDR3: CASIMDSPSYEQYF; DNA: TGTGCCAGCATCATGGACAGCCCTTCCTACGAGCAGTACTTC
J: TRBJ1-1; size: NA; D: NA; V: TRBV2; CDR3: CASSDLTDTQPFF; DNA: TGTGCCAGCAGTGACCTGACAGATACACAGCCTTTCTTT
J: TRBJ2-7; size: few; D: TRBD1; V: TRBV29-1; CDR3: CSVVTGAEYEQYF; DNA: TGCAGCGTTGTTACAGGGGCTGAGTACGAGCAGTACTTC
J: TRBJ2-2; size: NA; D: TRBD2; V: TRBV19; CDR3: CASTRGDTGELFF; DNA: TGTGCCAGTACACGGGGGGACACCGGGGAGCTGTTTTTT
J: TRBJ2-1; size: NA; D: TRBD2; V: TRBV13; CDR3: CASSSRTSGDEQFF; DNA: TGTGCCAGCAGCTCCCGGACTAGCGGGGATGAGCAGTTCTTC
J: TRBJ1-2; size: NA; D: NA; V: TRBV6-1; CDR3: CASVDHGDPNYGYTF; DNA: TGTGCCAGTGTGGACCACGGGGATCCTAACTATGGCTACACCTTC
J: TRBJ2-7; size: NA; D: NA; V: TRBV11-3; CDR3: CASSLDSTGCSYEQYF; DNA: TGTGCCAGCAGCTTAGATTCAACAGGGTGCTCCTACGAGCAGTACTTC
J: TRBJ2-5; size: NA; D: TRBD2; V: TRBV4-1; CDR3: CASSQTSGLALETQYF; DNA: TGCGCCAGCAGCCAAACCTCGGGACTAGCGTTGGAGACCCAGTACTTC
J: TRBJ1-4; size: NA; D: TRBD1; V: TRBV5-4; CDR3: CASSWTGGNEKLFF; DNA: TGTGCCAGCAGCTGGACAGGGGGGAATGAAAAACTGTTTTTT
J: TRBJ1-2; size: NA; D: NA; V: TRBV14; CDR3: CASSPSASYGYTF; DNA: TGTGCCAGCAGCCCCTCTGCGTCCTATGGCTACACCTTC
J: TRBJ1-1; size: NA; D: NA; V: TRBV27; CDR3: CASSFIPRGTEAFF; DNA: TGTGCCAGCAGTTTTATTCCAAGAGGGACTGAAGCTTTCTTT
J: TRBJ1-1; size: once; D: NA; V: TRBV19; CDR3: CASLGRTYTEAFF; DNA: TGTGCCAGTCTGGGCAGGACTTACACTGAAGCTTTCTTT
J: TRBJ1-1; size: NA; D: NA; V: TRBV7-3; CDR3: CASSEYRSLNTEAFF; DNA: TGTGCCAGCAGCGAGTACAGGAGCTTGAACACTGAAGCTTTCTTT
J: TRBJ2-7; size: NA; D: NA; V: TRBV5-1; CDR3: CASSFGQSSYEQYF; DNA: TGCGCCAGCAGCTTCGGACAGAGCTCCTACGAGCAGTACTTC
J: TRBJ2-3; size: few; D: TRBD2; V: TRBV11-2; CDR3: CASSPRWTSGIYTQYF; DNA: TGTGCCAGCAGCCCTAGGTGGACTAGCGGGATATATACGCAGTATTTT
J: TRBJ1-2; size: few; D: NA; V: TRBV5-6; CDR3: CASSRRTANYGYTF; DNA: TGTGCCAGCAGCCGACGGACAGCTAACTATGGCTACACCTTC
J: TRBJ2-1; size: few; D: NA; V: TRBV7-6; CDR3: CASSLVAETYNEQFF; DNA: TGTGCCAGCAGCTTAGTAGCGGAAACCTACAATGAGCAGTTCTTC
J: TRBJ2-4; size: NA; D: NA; V: TRBV21-1; CDR3: CASAERTAKNIQYF; DNA: TGTGCCAGCGCGGAACGCACAGCCAAAAACATTCAGTACTTC
J: TRBJ2-7; size: few; D: NA; V: TRBV6-5; CDR3: CASSYRRLTSYEQYF; DNA: TGTGCCAGCAGTTACCGTAGACTTACCTCCTACGAGCAGTACTTC
J: TRBJ1-4; size: NA; D: TRBD1; V: TRBV5-6; CDR3: CASSSGGEKLFF; DNA: TGTGCCAGCAGCTCAGGGGGTGAAAAACTGTTTTTT
J: TRBJ1-4; size: NA; D: NA; V: TRBV7-2; CDR3: CASSLSRSGGNEKLFF; DNA: TGTGCCAGCAGCTTATCTCGATCGGGGGGCAACGAAAAACTGTTTTTT
J: TRBJ2-7; size: NA; D: NA; V: TRBV27; CDR3: CASSLSVAHSSYEQYF; DNA: TGTGCCAGCAGTTTATCGGTAGCGCACAGCTCCTACGAGCAGTACTTC
J: TRBJ2-3; size: few; D: TRBD2; V: TRBV5-1; CDR3: CASTGGGSSTDTQYF; DNA: TGCGCCAGCACAGGCGGGGGATCTAGCACAGATACGCAGTATTTT
J: TRBJ1-6; size: NA; D: NA; V: TRBV11-2; CDR3: CASSATGGQLYSPLHF; DNA: TGTGCCAGCAGCGCAACGGGGGGGCAGTTGTATTCACCCCTCCACTTT
J: TRBJ2-7; size: few; D: NA; V: TRBV4-2; CDR3: CASSQDLRDEQYF; DNA: TGTGCCAGCAGCCAAGATCTGAGAGACGAGCAGTACTTC
J: TRBJ2-7; size: NA; D: NA; V: TRBV29-1; CDR3: CSVAPQGQLSYEQYF; DNA: TGCAGCGTTGCCCCCCAGGGCCAATTATCCTACGAGCAGTACTTC
J: TRBJ1-6; size: NA; D: NA; V: TRBV19; CDR3: CASSIDRDSPLHF; DNA: TGTGCCAGTAGTATAGACCGGGATTCACCCCTCCACTTT
J: TRBJ1-1; size: few; D: NA; V: TRBV19; CDR3: CASSISGAMNTEAFF; DNA: TGTGCCAGTAGTATTTCAGGGGCCATGAACACTGAAGCTTTCTTT
J: TRBJ1-1; size: NA; D: TRBD1; V: TRBV4-2; CDR3: CASSQEETGNAEAFF; DNA: TGTGCCAGCAGCCAAGAGGAGACAGGGAATGCTGAAGCTTTCTTT
J: TRBJ2-5; size: NA; D: NA; V: TRBV5-6; CDR3: CASSGRDSQETQYF; DNA: TGTGCCAGCAGCGGGCGGGACAGCCAAGAGACCCAGTACTTC
J: TRBJ2-2; size: NA; D: TRBD2; V: TRBV7-8; CDR3: CASTQRGANTGELFF; DNA: TGTGCCAGCACCCAGCGGGGGGCAAACACCGGGGAGCTGTTTTTT
J: TRBJ2-1; size: NA; D: TRBD2; V: TRBV15; CDR3: CATSSSGGGSDEQFF; DNA: TGTGCCACCAGCAGCAGCGGGGGGGGGAGCGATGAGCAGTTCTTC
J: TRBJ2-7; size: NA; D: TRBD1; V: TRBV4-1; CDR3: CASSQRQGAGEQYF; DNA: TGCGCCAGCAGCCAAAGACAGGGGGCAGGCGAGCAGTACTTC
J: TRBJ1-6; size: NA; D: NA; V: TRBV7-9; CDR3: CASSSGWGDNSPLHF; DNA: TGTGCCAGCAGCTCCGGGTGGGGAGATAATTCACCCCTCCACTTT
J: TRBJ2-1; size: NA; D: NA; V: TRBV2; CDR3: CASILTGTYNEQFF; DNA: TGTGCCAGCATCTTGACAGGAACCTACAATGAGCAGTTCTTC
J: TRBJ2-3; size: few; D: TRBD1; V: TRBV6-6; CDR3: CASRQDRVDTQYF; DNA: TGTGCCAGCAGACAGGACAGGGTAGATACGCAGTATTTT
J: TRBJ2-2; size: once; D: NA; V: TRBV7-7; CDR3: CASSSGWGENTGELFF; DNA: TGTGCTAGCAGCTCGGGCTGGGGGGAGAACACCGGGGAGCTGTTTTTT
J: TRBJ2-7; size: NA; D: NA; V: TRBV5-6; CDR3: CASRDTYEQYF; DNA: TGTGCCAGCAGGGACACCTACGAGCAGTACTTC
J: TRBJ2-7; size: NA; D: TRBD2; V: TRBV29-1; CDR3: CSVAGSEAGPVYEQYF; DNA: TGCAGCGTTGCTGGCTCGGAAGCGGGACCTGTGTACGAGCAGTACTTC
J: TRBJ1-2; size: NA; D: TRBD1; V: TRBV7-9; CDR3: CASSQDRVNYGYTF; DNA: TGTGCCAGCAGTCAGGACAGGGTTAACTATGGCTACACCTTC
J: TRBJ2-3; size: NA; D: TRBD1; V: TRBV15; CDR3: CATSRVTGVIGDTQYF; DNA: TGTGCCACCAGCAGGGTTACAGGGGTAATCGGAGATACGCAGTATTTT
J: TRBJ1-5; size: NA; D: NA; V: TRBV28; CDR3: CASSLWGGDRNQPQHF; DNA: TGTGCCAGCAGTTTATGGGGAGGGGACCGTAATCAGCCCCAGCATTTT
J: TRBJ2-5; size: once; D: NA; V: TRBV30; CDR3: CAWTSVQYGQYF; DNA: TGTGCCTGGACTAGTGTTCAATATGGGCAGTACTTC
J: TRBJ2-1; size: NA; D: TRBD2; V: TRBV7-9; CDR3: CASSLMTSGIVNEQFF; DNA: TGTGCCAGCAGCTTGATGACTAGCGGGATAGTAAATGAGCAGTTCTTC
J: TRBJ2-5; size: NA; D: NA; V: TRBV2; CDR3: CAANAGQVETQYF; DNA: TGTGCAGCAAATGCGGGGCAGGTAGAGACCCAGTACTTC
J: TRBJ2-1; size: NA; D: NA; V: TRBV10-1; CDR3: CASSDSNSNEQFF; DNA: TGCGCCAGCAGTGATTCTAATTCCAATGAGCAGTTCTTC
J: TRBJ1-4; size: NA; D: TRBD1; V: TRBV5-1; CDR3: CASSAKDRGGYEKLFF; DNA: TGCGCCAGCAGCGCGAAAGACAGGGGAGGGTATGAAAAACTGTTTTTT
J: TRBJ2-5; size: NA; D: TRBD1; V: TRBV6-1; CDR3: CASSANRGQGETQYF; DNA: TGTGCCAGCAGCGCTAACAGGGGGCAGGGGGAGACCCAGTACTTC
J: TRBJ2-3; size: NA; D: TRBD1; V: TRBV6-6; CDR3: CASSYGRGLADTQYF; DNA: TGTGCCAGCAGTTACGGCAGGGGGCTTGCAGATACGCAGTATTTT
J: TRBJ1-4; size: few; D: NA; V: TRBV4-3; CDR3: CASSQDKWGGLELFF; DNA: TGCGCCAGCAGCCAAGATAAGTGGGGCGGCCTGGAACTGTTTTTT